These 4 T cell receptor beta chains were all obtained from the same sample, sequenced in a study of control samples from healthy donors and cancer patients. The protocol was immunoSEQ multiplex PCR, while the TCRdb copy is restricted to in-frame clones and leaves out a portion. Of around 22,000 clones in the sample, 85% are singletons; the top ten hold 35% to 40%. The material sequenced was PBMCs. These TCRs come from a man in his sixties with head and neck cancer.

In this sample, this clone turned up once. The chain joins TRBV10-3 to TRBJ2-2; 12 bases match TRBD1. CDR1 is ENHRY, CDR2 SYGVKD, per germline. CDR3 size: 17 residues. Trimming at V came to 3 bases and at J to 4 bases, leaving 6 bases not matched to a gene. CDR3 coding DNA: TGTGCCATCAGTGACTGGGACAGGGGGCAAGGCACCGGGGAGCTGTTTTTT. Protein product: CAISDWDRGQGTGELFF.

By frequency in the sample, this clone is large. The chain has TRBV7-3 and TRBJ2-2, with 7 nucleotides matching TRBD1. Germline CDR1 is SGHTA and CDR2 is FQGTGA. Germline trimming cut 6 bases from V and 3 bases from J; bases unmatched to any gene: 7. This CDR3 spans 15 amino acids. As DNA, the CDR3 is TGTGCCAGCAGGGTTGACAGGGAAGACACCGGGGAGCTGTTTTTT. Translating gives CASRVDREDTGELFF.

The chain is built from TRBV11-2 and TRBJ1-1, with D perhaps matching TRBD1 (5 bases). V lost 0 bases and J lost 4, with 6 bases in between. The germline V gene encodes CDR1 SGHAT and CDR2 FQNNGV. The CDR3 spans 13 residues. The CDR3 loop reads CASSLDQGTEAFF. Here the CDR3 DNA reads TGTGCCAGCAGCTTAGATCAGGGCACTGAAGCTTTCTTT.

The chain is built from TRBV5-8 and TRBJ2-1; D remains unclear. The germline CDR1 and CDR2 sequences are SGHTS and YDEGEE. V lost 3 bases to trimming and J lost 8 bases, with 9 bases between them. The CDR3 contains 12 residues. CDR3 sequence: CASSSSGYEQFF. The CDR3 DNA is TGTGCCAGCAGCTCCTCCGGGTATGAGCAGTTCTTC.